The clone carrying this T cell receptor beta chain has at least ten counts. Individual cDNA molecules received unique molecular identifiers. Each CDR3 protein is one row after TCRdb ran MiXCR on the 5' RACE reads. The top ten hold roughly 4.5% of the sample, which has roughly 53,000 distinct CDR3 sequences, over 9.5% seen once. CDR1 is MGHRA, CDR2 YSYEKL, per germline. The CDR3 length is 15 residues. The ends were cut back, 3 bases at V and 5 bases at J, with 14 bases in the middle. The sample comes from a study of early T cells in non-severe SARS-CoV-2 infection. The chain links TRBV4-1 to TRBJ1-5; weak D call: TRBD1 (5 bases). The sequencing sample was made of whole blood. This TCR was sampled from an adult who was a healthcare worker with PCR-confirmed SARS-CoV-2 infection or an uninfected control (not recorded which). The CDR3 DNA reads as TGCGCCAGCAGCCACGGAGGACAAAAGGATCAGCCCCAGCATTTT. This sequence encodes CASSHGGQKDQPQHF.